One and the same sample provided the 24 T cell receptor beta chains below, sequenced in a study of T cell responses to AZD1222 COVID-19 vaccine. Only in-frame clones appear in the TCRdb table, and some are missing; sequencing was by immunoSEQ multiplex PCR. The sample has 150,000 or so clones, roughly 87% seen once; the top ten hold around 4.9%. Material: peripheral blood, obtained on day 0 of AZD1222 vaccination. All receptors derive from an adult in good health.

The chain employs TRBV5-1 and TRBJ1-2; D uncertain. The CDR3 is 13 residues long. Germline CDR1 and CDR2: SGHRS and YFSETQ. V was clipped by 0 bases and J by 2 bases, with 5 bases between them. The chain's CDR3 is CASSLEQNYGYTF. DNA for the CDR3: TGCGCCAGCAGCTTGGAACAGAACTATGGCTACACCTTC.

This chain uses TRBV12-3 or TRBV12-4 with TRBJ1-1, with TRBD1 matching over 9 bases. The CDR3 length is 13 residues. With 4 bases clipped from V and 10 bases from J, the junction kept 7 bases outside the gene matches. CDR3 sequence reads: CASSSGQGRRAFF. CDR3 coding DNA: TGTGCCAGCAGTTCGGGACAGGGTAGAAGAGCTTTCTTT.

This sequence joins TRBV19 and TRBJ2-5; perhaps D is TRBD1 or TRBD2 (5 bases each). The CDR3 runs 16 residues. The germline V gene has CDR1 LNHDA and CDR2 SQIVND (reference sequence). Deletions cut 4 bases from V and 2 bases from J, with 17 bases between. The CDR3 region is CASSKGMGRLQETQYF. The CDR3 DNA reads TGTGCCAGTAGTAAGGGAATGGGACGGCTACAAGAGACCCAGTACTTC.

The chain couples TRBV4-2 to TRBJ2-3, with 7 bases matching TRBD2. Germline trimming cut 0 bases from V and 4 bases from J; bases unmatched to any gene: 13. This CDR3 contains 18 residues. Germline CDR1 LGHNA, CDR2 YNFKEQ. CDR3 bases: TGTGCCAGCAGCCAAGATTATCGGGCGGGAGTTTTTCCAGATACGCAGTATTTT. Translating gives CASSQDYRAGVFPDTQYF.

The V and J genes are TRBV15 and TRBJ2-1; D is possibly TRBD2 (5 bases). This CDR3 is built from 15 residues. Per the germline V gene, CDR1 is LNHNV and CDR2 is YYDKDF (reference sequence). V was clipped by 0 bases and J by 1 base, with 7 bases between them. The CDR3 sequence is CATSRERGSYNEQFF. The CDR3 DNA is TGTGCCACCAGCAGAGAACGGGGATCCTACAATGAGCAGTTCTTC.

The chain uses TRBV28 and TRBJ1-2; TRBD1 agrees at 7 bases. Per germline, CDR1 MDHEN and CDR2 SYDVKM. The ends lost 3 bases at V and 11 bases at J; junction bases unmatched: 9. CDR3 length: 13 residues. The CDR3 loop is CASSLPRDSGYTF. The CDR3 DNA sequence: TGTGCCAGCAGTTTGCCCCGGGACAGCGGTTACACCTTC.

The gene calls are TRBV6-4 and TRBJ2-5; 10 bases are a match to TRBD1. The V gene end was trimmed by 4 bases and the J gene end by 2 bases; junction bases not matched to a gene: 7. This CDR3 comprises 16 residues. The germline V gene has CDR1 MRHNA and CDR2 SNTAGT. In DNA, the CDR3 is TGTGCCAGCAGTGTATGGACAGGGGGTCATCAAGAGACCCAGTACTTC. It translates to CASSVWTGGHQETQYF.

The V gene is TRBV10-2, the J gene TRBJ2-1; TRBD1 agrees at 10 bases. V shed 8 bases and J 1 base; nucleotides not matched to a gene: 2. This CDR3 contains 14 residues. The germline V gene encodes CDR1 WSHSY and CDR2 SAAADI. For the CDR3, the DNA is TGCGCCAGCCTGGACAGGGGGTCCTACAATGAGCAGTTCTTC. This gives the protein CASLDRGSYNEQFF.

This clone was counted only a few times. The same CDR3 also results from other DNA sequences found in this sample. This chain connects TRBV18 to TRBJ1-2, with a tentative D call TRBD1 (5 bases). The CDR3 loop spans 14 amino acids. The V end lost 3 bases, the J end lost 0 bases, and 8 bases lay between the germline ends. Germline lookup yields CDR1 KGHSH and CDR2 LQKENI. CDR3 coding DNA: TGTGCCAGCTCACCTCAGGGTCCTAACTATGGCTACACCTTC. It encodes CASSPQGPNYGYTF.

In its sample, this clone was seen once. The CDR3 is CASSLSQGVETQYF. DNA of the CDR3: TGTGCCAGCAGCTTAAGCCAGGGGGTAGAGACCCAGTACTTC. The J gene is TRBJ2-5, the V gene TRBV7-2, with TRBD1 identical over 7 bases. The germline V gene has CDR1 SGHTA and CDR2 FQGNSA. V lost 2 bases, J lost 4 bases, and 4 bases stayed unmatched. This CDR3 contains 14 residues.

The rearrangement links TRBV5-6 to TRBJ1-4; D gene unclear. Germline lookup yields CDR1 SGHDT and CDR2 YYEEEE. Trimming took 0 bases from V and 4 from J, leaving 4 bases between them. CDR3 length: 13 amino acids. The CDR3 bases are TGTGCCAGCAGCTTGGCCATTAATGAAAAACTGTTTTTT. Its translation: CASSLAINEKLFF.

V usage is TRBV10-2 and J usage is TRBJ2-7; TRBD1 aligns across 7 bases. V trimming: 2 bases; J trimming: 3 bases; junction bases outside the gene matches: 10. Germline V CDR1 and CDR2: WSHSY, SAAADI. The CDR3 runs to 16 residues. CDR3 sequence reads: CASSETAGTASYEQYF. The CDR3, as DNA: TGCGCCAGCAGTGAGACAGCCGGGACAGCAAGCTACGAGCAGTACTTC.

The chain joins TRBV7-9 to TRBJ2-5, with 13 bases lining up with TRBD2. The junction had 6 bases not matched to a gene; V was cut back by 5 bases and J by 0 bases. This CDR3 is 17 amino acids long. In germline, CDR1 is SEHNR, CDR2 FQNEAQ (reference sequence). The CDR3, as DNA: TGTGCCAGCAGCCCGGGACTAGCGGGGCTGTACCAAGAGACCCAGTACTTC. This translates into CASSPGLAGLYQETQYF. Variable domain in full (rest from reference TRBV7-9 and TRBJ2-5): DTGVSQNPRHKITKRGQNVTFRCDPISEHNRLYWYRQTLGQGPEFLTYFQNEAQLEKSRLLSDRFSAERPKGSFSTLEIQRTEQGDSAMYLCASSPGLAGLYQETQYFGPGTRLLVL.

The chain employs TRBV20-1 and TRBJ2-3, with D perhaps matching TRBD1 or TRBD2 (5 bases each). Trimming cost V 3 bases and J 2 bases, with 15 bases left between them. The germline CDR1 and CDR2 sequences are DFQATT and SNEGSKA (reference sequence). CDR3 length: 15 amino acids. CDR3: CSASGGKDLTDTQYF. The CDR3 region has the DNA TGCAGTGCTAGTGGGGGTAAGGACCTCACAGATACGCAGTATTTT.

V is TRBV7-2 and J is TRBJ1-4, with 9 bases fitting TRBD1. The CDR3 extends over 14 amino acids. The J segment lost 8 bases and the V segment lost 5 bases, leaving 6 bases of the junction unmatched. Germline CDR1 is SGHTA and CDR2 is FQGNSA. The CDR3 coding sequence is TGTGCCAGCAGCCTGACAGGGGGAAGGGAAAAACTGTTTTTT. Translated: CASSLTGGREKLFF.

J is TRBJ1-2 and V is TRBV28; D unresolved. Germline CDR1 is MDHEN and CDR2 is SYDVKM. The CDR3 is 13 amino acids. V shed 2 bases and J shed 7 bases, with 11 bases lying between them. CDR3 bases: TGTGCCAGCAGTTTAGTTGGAGGACGTGGCTACACCTTC. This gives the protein CASSLVGGRGYTF.

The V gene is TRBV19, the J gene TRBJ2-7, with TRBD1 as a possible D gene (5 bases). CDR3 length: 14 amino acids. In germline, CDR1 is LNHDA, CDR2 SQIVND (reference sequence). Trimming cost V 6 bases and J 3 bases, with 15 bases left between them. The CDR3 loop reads CASRLSGGHYEQYF. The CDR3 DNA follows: TGTGCCAGTAGGCTCTCTGGCGGACACTACGAGCAGTACTTC.

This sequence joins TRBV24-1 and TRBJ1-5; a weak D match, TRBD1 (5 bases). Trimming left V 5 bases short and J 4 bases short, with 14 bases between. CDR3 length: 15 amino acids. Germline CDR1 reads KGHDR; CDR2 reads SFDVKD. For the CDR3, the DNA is TGTGCCACCAGTGCTTCCCAGGGAGTAAATCAGCCCCAGCATTTT. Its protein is CATSASQGVNQPQHF.

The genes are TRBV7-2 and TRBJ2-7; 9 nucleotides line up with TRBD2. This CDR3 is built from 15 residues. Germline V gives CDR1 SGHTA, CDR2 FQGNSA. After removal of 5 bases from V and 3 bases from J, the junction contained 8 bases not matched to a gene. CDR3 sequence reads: CASSRWTSENYEQYF. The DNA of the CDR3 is TGTGCCAGCAGCCGGTGGACTAGCGAAAACTACGAGCAGTACTTC.

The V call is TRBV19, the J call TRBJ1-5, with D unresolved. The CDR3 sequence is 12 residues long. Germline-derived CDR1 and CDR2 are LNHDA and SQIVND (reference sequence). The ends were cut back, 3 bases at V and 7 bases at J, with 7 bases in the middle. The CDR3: CASSIREQPQHF. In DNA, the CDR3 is TGTGCCAGTAGTATTAGGGAACAGCCCCAGCATTTT.

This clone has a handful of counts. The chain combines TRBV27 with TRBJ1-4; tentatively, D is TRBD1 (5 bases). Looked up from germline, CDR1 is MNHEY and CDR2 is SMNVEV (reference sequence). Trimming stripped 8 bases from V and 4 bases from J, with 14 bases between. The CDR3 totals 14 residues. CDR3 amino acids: CASGLWQGNEKLFF. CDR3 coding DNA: TGTGCCAGCGGCCTATGGCAGGGTAATGAAAAACTGTTTTTT.

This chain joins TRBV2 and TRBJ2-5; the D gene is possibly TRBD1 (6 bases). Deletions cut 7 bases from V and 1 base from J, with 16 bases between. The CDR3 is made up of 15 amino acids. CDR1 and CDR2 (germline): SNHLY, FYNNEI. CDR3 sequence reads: CASKRVQTGQETQYF. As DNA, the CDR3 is TGTGCCAGCAAGAGGGTTCAGACAGGCCAAGAGACCCAGTACTTC.

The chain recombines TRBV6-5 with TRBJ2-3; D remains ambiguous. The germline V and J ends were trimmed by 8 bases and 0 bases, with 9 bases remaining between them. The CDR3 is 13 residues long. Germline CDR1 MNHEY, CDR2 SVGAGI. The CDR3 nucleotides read TGTGCCAGCTTTCTCCCCAGCACAGATACGCAGTATTTT. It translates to CASFLPSTDTQYF.

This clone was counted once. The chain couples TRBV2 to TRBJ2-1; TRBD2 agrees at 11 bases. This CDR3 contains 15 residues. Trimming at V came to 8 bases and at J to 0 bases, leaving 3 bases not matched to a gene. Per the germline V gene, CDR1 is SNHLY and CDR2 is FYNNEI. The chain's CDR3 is CASGTSGSSYNEQFF. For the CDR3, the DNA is TGTGCCAGCGGAACTAGCGGGAGCTCCTACAATGAGCAGTTCTTC.